These 28 T cell receptor beta chains came from one sample sequenced in a study of cytomegalovirus exposure and HLA in healthy donors. Both 60 Vbeta primers and 13 Jbeta primers went into the PCR. This table comes from immunoSEQ multiplex PCR, and its TCRdb copy is limited to in-frame clones, with some not included. The sample lists fewer than 150,000 clones; 73% were seen once. The specimen sequenced was PBMCs. The receptors here all came from a human donor in good health.

The chain is built from TRBV11-3 and TRBJ1-1; D is possibly TRBD1 (6 bases). CDR1 SGHNT and CDR2 YENEEA come from the germline V gene. Trimming removed 6 bases from V and 3 bases from J, with 17 bases in between. This CDR3 has 15 residues. The DNA for the CDR3 is TGTGCCAGCAGATCCTTCGGGGGGCTGCACACTGAAGCTTTCTTT. This sequence encodes CASRSFGGLHTEAFF.

This CDR3 is CASSVGRRGGQETQYF. Written as DNA, the CDR3 is TGTGCCAGCAGCGTAGGACGGCGGGGGGGTCAAGAGACCCAGTACTTC. The chain joins TRBV9 to TRBJ2-5; 9 nucleotides align to TRBD2. Germline CDR1 SGDLS, CDR2 YYNGEE. The CDR3 consists of 16 residues. The V segment lost 0 bases and the J segment 2 bases; nucleotides outside the gene matches: 5. The complete variable domain, with remaining parts taken from reference TRBV9 and TRBJ2-5, reads DSGVTQTPKHLITATGQRVTLRCSPRSGDLSVYWYQQSLDQGLQFLIQYYNGEERAKGNILERFSAQQFPDLHSELNLSSLELGDSALYFCASSVGRRGGQETQYFGPGTRLLVL.

This chain links TRBV6-5 with TRBJ1-4; D is ambiguous. The CDR3 sequence is 15 residues long. Germline V CDR1 and CDR2: MNHEY, SVGAGI. With 0 bases removed from V and 0 bases from J, the gap between germline ends came to 5 bases. The CDR3 bases are TGTGCCAGCAGTTACTCGGAGACAACTAATGAAAAACTGTTTTTT. Translated: CASSYSETTNEKLFF.

The gene calls are TRBV27 and TRBJ1-3; D is undetermined. Looked up from germline, CDR1 is MNHEY and CDR2 is SMNVEV (reference sequence). The CDR3 consists of 15 residues. V was clipped by 5 bases and J by 2 bases, with 13 bases between them. The CDR3 here is CASSPHFSTGNTIYF. The CDR3 DNA reads TGTGCCAGCAGTCCCCATTTTAGCACTGGAAACACCATATATTTT.

This clone showed up just once. The chain links TRBV2 to TRBJ1-1, with 7 nucleotides matching TRBD1. The CDR3 runs 14 residues. V lost 6 bases, J lost 1 base, and 5 bases stayed unmatched. Per the germline V gene, CDR1 is SNHLY and CDR2 is FYNNEI. Here the CDR3 reads CASRRGQRNTEAFF. Here the CDR3 DNA reads TGTGCCAGCAGGAGGGGACAGAGGAACACTGAAGCTTTCTTT.

The chain joins TRBV11-2 to TRBJ2-5, with D perhaps TRBD1 (6 bases). The V end was cut by 5 bases, the J end by 0 bases, with 16 bases between. This CDR3 is 16 amino acids long. The germline V gene encodes CDR1 SGHAT and CDR2 FQNNGV. The CDR3 nucleotides read TGTGCCAGCAGCCCCCGGGACATATCGTACCAAGAGACCCAGTACTTC. As protein: CASSPRDISYQETQYF. Supplemented by reference TRBV11-2 and TRBJ2-5, the full variable domain reads EAGVAQSPRYKIIEKRQSVAFWCNPISGHATLYWYQQILGQGPKLLIQFQNNGVVDDSQLPKDRFSAERLKGVDSTLKIQPAKLEDSAVYLCASSPRDISYQETQYFGPGTRLLVL.

This chain uses TRBV7-3 with TRBJ1-4; 7 nucleotides line up with TRBD1. J was trimmed by 5 bases and V by 7 bases; bases with no gene match: 7. The CDR3 is 14 amino acids. Germline V gene lookup returns CDR1 SGHTA and CDR2 FQGTGA. The CDR3 reads CASNQDRVNEKLFF. DNA for the CDR3: TGTGCCAGCAACCAAGACAGGGTCAATGAAAAACTGTTTTTT. Filled out from reference TRBV7-3 and TRBJ1-4, the complete variable domain reads GAGVSQTPSNKVTEKGKYVELRCDPISGHTALYWYRQSLGQGPEFLIYFQGTGAADDSGLPNDRFFAVRPEGSVSTLKIQRTERGDSAVYLCASNQDRVNEKLFFGSGTQLSVL.

V gene TRBV19 combines with J gene TRBJ2-2, with 11 nucleotides matching TRBD1. The CDR3 is 15 amino acids. V dropped 4 bases and J dropped 6; count of bases not matched to a gene: 4. Germline lookup yields CDR1 LNHDA and CDR2 SQIVND (reference sequence). In DNA form, the CDR3 reads TGTGCCAGTAGTAAGGACAGGGGGCGGCCCGGGGAGCTGTTTTTT. Translated, it gives CASSKDRGRPGELFF.

The chain employs TRBV6-5 and TRBJ2-3; 9 nucleotides line up with TRBD2. Germline trimming cut 6 bases from V and 1 base from J; bases unmatched to any gene: 5. The germline V gene has CDR1 MNHEY and CDR2 SVGAGI. There are 15 residues in the CDR3. CDR3 nucleotide sequence: TGTGCCAGCAGCCGCGGGGGGGCAGGCACAGATACGCAGTATTTT. Residues: CASSRGGAGTDTQYF.

CDR3 loop: CASSLGRGDGYTF. In DNA, the CDR3 is TGCGCCAGCAGCTTGGGGAGGGGTGATGGCTACACCTTC. The chain links TRBV5-1 to TRBJ1-2; a possible D gene is TRBD1 (5 bases). V was clipped by 0 bases and J by 6 bases, with 9 bases between them. The CDR3 totals 13 residues. CDR1 is SGHRS and CDR2 is YFSETQ in the germline V gene.

The V and J genes are TRBV19 and TRBJ1-4; D gene unclear. Trimming took 2 bases from V and 5 from J, leaving 6 bases between them. Germline-derived CDR1 and CDR2 are LNHDA and SQIVND (reference sequence). The CDR3 length is 13 residues. The CDR3 loop reads CASSITGNEKLFF. The DNA of the CDR3 is TGTGCCAGTAGTATAACCGGGAATGAAAAACTGTTTTTT.

The chain couples TRBV9 to TRBJ1-1; D gene uncertain. This CDR3 has 19 amino acids. V was clipped by 6 bases and J by 2 bases, with 29 bases between them. From germline, CDR1 is SGDLS and CDR2 YYNGEE. The CDR3 loop is CASTGTAQKALPPNTEAFF. CDR3 coding DNA: TGTGCCAGCACAGGCACGGCCCAAAAAGCTTTACCGCCTAACACTGAAGCTTTCTTT. The full variable domain, with the rest looked up from reference TRBV9 and TRBJ1-1, is DSGVTQTPKHLITATGQRVTLRCSPRSGDLSVYWYQQSLDQGLQFLIQYYNGEERAKGNILERFSAQQFPDLHSELNLSSLELGDSALYFCASTGTAQKALPPNTEAFFGQGTRLTVV.

The sample holds one count of this clone. V is TRBV28 and J is TRBJ1-2; 7 positions match TRBD1. The ends lost 1 base at V and 10 bases at J; junction bases unmatched: 3. The V gene's germline CDR1 is MDHEN and CDR2 SYDVKM. CDR3 length: 12 amino acids. In nucleotides, the CDR3 is TGTGCCAGCAGTTTATACAGGGGAGACTACACCTTC. The encoded protein is CASSLYRGDYTF.

This chain uses TRBV6-1 with TRBJ2-2, with D maybe TRBD2 (6 bases). The CDR3 extends over 11 amino acids. V was trimmed by 7 bases and J by 7 bases, leaving 7 bases between them. The germline gives CDR1 MNHNS, CDR2 SASEGT. In DNA form, the CDR3 reads TGTGCCAGCACTAGCGTCGGGGAGCTGTTTTTT. The encoded protein is CASTSVGELFF.

The chain couples TRBV27 to TRBJ2-5; tentatively, D is TRBD1 (6 bases). This CDR3 is 11 amino acids long. Trimming shortened V by 6 bases and J by 13 bases, and 15 bases separated the two germline ends. The germline gives CDR1 MNHEY, CDR2 SMNVEV (reference sequence). CDR3: CASSGQNQAYF. The CDR3 DNA reads as TGTGCCAGCAGCGGACAGAACCAAGCGTACTTC.

V and J are TRBV7-8 and TRBJ1-2; TRBD1 matches at 11 bases. Germline values: CDR1 SGHVS, CDR2 FQNEAQ. V trimming: 1 base; J trimming: 2 bases; junction bases outside the gene matches: 6. The CDR3 spans 17 residues. DNA of the CDR3: TGTGCCAGCAGCTTAGAGAGTGGACAGGGGGCCAACTATGGCTACACCTTC. Amino acids: CASSLESGQGANYGYTF.

This sequence joins TRBV6-5 and TRBJ1-1; D is undetermined. Germline lookup yields CDR1 MNHEY and CDR2 SVGAGI. Trimming pared 2 bases from V and 4 bases from J, leaving 14 bases between. The CDR3 extends over 15 amino acids. CDR3: CASSYDLEVGTEAFF. Written as DNA, the CDR3 is TGTGCCAGCAGTTACGACTTGGAGGTCGGCACTGAAGCTTTCTTT.

This rearrangement joins TRBV4-1 to TRBJ2-3; 10 nucleotides match TRBD2. Germline V lookup: CDR1 MGHRA, CDR2 YSYEKL. The CDR3 is made up of 19 amino acids. Losses at the gene ends were 0 bases for V and 3 bases for J; bases not matched to a gene: 12. DNA for the CDR3: TGCGCCAGCAGCCAAGATCTTTGGGGGACTAGCGTAGTAACAGATACGCAGTATTTT. Translating gives CASSQDLWGTSVVTDTQYF.

The rearrangement joins TRBV28 to TRBJ2-1; unclear D gene. Germline V lookup: CDR1 MDHEN, CDR2 SYDVKM. CDR3 length: 13 residues. V lost 1 base, J lost 9 bases, and 10 bases lay in between. The CDR3 DNA sequence: TGTGCCAGCAGTTTATCTCTAGTGGGTGAGCAGTTCTTC. Translation: CASSLSLVGEQFF.

The V call is TRBV29-1, the J call TRBJ2-1; no clear D gene. Between the trimmed V and J ends, which lost 0 bases and 3 bases, there was a span of 9 bases. The CDR3 runs 14 residues. Looked up from germline, CDR1 is SQVTM and CDR2 is ANQGSEA. CDR3 loop: CSVEDKARYNEQFF. The CDR3 DNA follows: TGCAGCGTTGAAGACAAAGCCCGCTACAATGAGCAGTTCTTC.

The chain couples TRBV6-1 to TRBJ1-4, with D hard to call. Germline CDR1 MNHNS, CDR2 SASEGT. CDR3 length equals 14 residues. V lost 3 bases to trimming and J lost 3 bases, with 8 bases between them. CDR3 sequence reads: CASSDLDSNEKLFF. CDR3 DNA sequence: TGTGCCAGCAGTGATTTAGACTCTAATGAAAAACTGTTTTTT.

Details on this clone: The germline gene is not matched at one end of the junction; a read error may be the cause. The chain is built from TRBV4-1 and TRBJ2-7; D perhaps matches TRBD1 (5 bases). The CDR3 spans 16 residues. The V gene's germline CDR1 is MGHRA and CDR2 YSYEKL. For the CDR3, the DNA is TGCGCCAGCAGCCAAGTAACAGGTCCTAGTTTTTACGAGCGGTACTTC. Encoded protein: CASSQVTGPSFYERYF.

The V call is TRBV19, the J call TRBJ2-2, with TRBD2 matching 10 bases. Trimming at V came to 6 bases and at J to 4 bases, leaving 5 bases not matched to a gene. CDR3 length: 15 residues. From germline, CDR1 is LNHDA and CDR2 SQIVND (reference sequence). The CDR3 reads CASRGLARGTGELFF. In DNA form, the CDR3 reads TGTGCCAGTAGGGGACTAGCGAGGGGCACCGGGGAGCTGTTTTTT.

This chain joins TRBV19 and TRBJ2-7; 9 bases align to TRBD1. V shed 3 bases and J 2 bases; nucleotides not matched to a gene: 2. Germline V gives CDR1 LNHDA, CDR2 SQIVND (reference sequence). CDR3 length: 14 amino acids. This CDR3 reads CASSMDRGTYEQYF. The CDR3 region has the DNA TGTGCCAGTAGTATGGACAGGGGAACCTACGAGCAGTACTTC.

This sequence joins TRBV7-2 and TRBJ2-2; 7 nucleotides align to TRBD1. The CDR3 contains 15 residues. Per the germline V gene, CDR1 is SGHTA and CDR2 is FQGNSA. The V segment lost 5 bases and the J segment 5 bases; nucleotides outside the gene matches: 8. CDR3 DNA: TGTGCCAGCAGCCCCTCGGACAGGAGGACCGGGGAGCTGTTTTTT. Its translation is CASSPSDRRTGELFF. The whole variable domain, remainder taken from reference TRBV7-2 and TRBJ2-2, is GAGVSQSPSNKVTEKGKDVELRCDPISGHTALYWYRQSLGQGLEFLIYFQGNSAPDKSGLPSDRFSAERTGGSVSTLTIQRTQQEDSAVYLCASSPSDRRTGELFFGEGSRLTVL.

V and J are TRBV7-8 and TRBJ1-1; 9 bases map to TRBD1. Germline lookup yields CDR1 SGHVS and CDR2 FQNEAQ. The length of the CDR3 is 16 residues. The junction had 3 bases not matched to a gene; V was cut back by 1 base and J by 0 bases. CDR3 residues: CASSLGWTGVNTEAFF. Written as DNA, the CDR3 is TGTGCCAGCAGCTTAGGGTGGACAGGGGTGAACACTGAAGCTTTCTTT.

This clone was detected once. In DNA form, the CDR3 reads TGTGCCAGCATGGGACAGGGGAACACTGAAGCTTTCTTT. It yields the protein CASMGQGNTEAFF. The rearrangement links TRBV25-1 to TRBJ1-1; TRBD1 matches at 9 bases. Germline-derived CDR1 and CDR2 are MGHDK and SYGVNS. CDR3 size: 13 residues. The junction had 1 base not matched to a gene; V was cut back by 7 bases and J by 1 base.

The chain carries TRBV5-8 and TRBJ1-1; 9 bases are shared with TRBD1. CDR1 is SGHTS and CDR2 is YDEGEE in the germline V gene. CDR3 length: 14 amino acids. Losses at the gene ends were 4 bases for V and 3 bases for J; bases not matched to a gene: 4. The CDR3 sequence is CASSADRGDTEAFF. The CDR3, as DNA: TGTGCCAGCAGCGCCGACAGGGGGGACACTGAAGCTTTCTTT. Complete variable domain (other parts from reference TRBV5-8 and TRBJ1-1): EAGVTQSPTHLIKTRGQQATLRCSPISGHTSVYWYQQALGLGLQFLLWYDEGEERNRGNFPPRFSGRQFPNYSSELNVNALELEDSALYLCASSADRGDTEAFFGQGTRLTVV.